This T cell receptor (beta chain) was recorded in a study of blood T cell repertoires in COVID-19. Whole-study context: From T cells, B-cell-depleted T cells, or PBMCs came the material, which was cDNA or gDNA.

The V gene's germline CDR1 is SEHNR and CDR2 FQNEAQ (reference sequence). With 5 bases removed from V and 0 bases from J, the gap between germline ends came to 10 bases. The CDR3 runs 14 residues. In this sample, this clone turned up once. Clones were sequenced by immunoSEQ multiplex PCR, and TCRdb holds only the in-frame ones, with some missing. Of around 250,000 clones in the sample, 84% were seen once. The sequence derives from a woman aged 40 to 50 who had recovered from COVID-19. The gene calls are TRBV7-9 and TRBJ2-5; D gene uncertain. The specimen was peripheral blood. The CDR3 sequence: CASSVTAYQETQYF. The DNA for the CDR3 is TGTGCCAGCAGCGTTACAGCATACCAAGAGACCCAGTACTTC.